The T cell receptor (beta chain) under discussion was sequenced for a study of shared clonotypes between healthy human individuals. As concerns this clone: The target antigen is unknown.

Study outcomes and limitations: Sampling was confined to blood; repertoires within tissues likely differ. A reduction in generation probabilities was seen for non-shared clonotypes relative to those shared by all four donors. Depth of sequencing was expected to influence donor clonotype sharing.

Trimming left V 0 bases short and J 6 bases short, with 12 bases between. Germline CDR1 MGHRA, CDR2 YSYEKL. The CDR3 loop spans 14 amino acids. The table came from immunoSEQ multiplex PCR; TCRdb's copy has only in-frame clones and leaves some out. This table has about 510,000 clones, roughly 95% appearing once. Sample: naive CD4+ T cells sorted from blood. Sample subset: CD45RA+ positively selected. The TCR was taken from a woman aged 30 to 39 in good health. The rearrangement joins TRBV4-1 to TRBJ2-7; TRBD1 might be the D (6 bases). CDR3 in DNA: TGCGCCAGCAGCCAAGACAGGGGCATCGGCGAGCAGTACTTC. It specifies CASSQDRGIGEQYF.